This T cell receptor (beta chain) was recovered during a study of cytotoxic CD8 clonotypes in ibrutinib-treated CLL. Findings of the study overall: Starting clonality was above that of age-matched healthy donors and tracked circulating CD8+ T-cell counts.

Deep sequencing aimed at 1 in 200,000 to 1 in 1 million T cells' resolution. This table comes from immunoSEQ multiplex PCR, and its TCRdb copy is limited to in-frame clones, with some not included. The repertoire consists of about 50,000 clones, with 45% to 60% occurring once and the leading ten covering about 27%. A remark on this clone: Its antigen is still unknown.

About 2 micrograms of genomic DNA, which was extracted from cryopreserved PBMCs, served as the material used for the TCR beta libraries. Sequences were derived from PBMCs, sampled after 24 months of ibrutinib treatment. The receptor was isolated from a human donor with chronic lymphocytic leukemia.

The CDR3 region has the DNA TGTGCCAGCAGCGTAGGGACTGCGTCCTACGAGCAGTACTTC. It codes for CASSVGTASYEQYF. V usage is TRBV9 and J usage is TRBJ2-7; tentative D call: TRBD2 (5 bases). The ends were cut back, 0 bases at V and 1 base at J, with 8 bases in the middle. The CDR3 is 14 amino acids. Germline V gene lookup returns CDR1 SGDLS and CDR2 YYNGEE.